This T cell receptor (beta chain) was captured by sequencing in a study of blood T cell repertoires in COVID-19. At the level of the study: Nucleic acid was either cDNA or gDNA, and it came from T cells, B-cell-depleted T cells, or PBMCs.

A note on this clone: The CDR3 end shows no conserved phenylalanine or tryptophan, and so a read error is likely. Because the CDR3's place on the DNA is in doubt, the DNA is left out and the CDR3 is given as listed by TCRdb.

TCRdb keeps only in-frame clones here, not all; method: immunoSEQ multiplex PCR. The profile shows roughly 40,000 clones, about 78% of them singletons. This TCR was recovered from a man in his 70s with active or convalescent COVID-19. The sequenced material came from peripheral blood.

Here the CDR3 reads CASSEGRAGRGGIGV. The rearrangement links TRBV2 to TRBJ1-1. The CDR3 contains 15 residues when both ends are counted. CDR1 is SNHLY, CDR2 FYNNEI, per germline.